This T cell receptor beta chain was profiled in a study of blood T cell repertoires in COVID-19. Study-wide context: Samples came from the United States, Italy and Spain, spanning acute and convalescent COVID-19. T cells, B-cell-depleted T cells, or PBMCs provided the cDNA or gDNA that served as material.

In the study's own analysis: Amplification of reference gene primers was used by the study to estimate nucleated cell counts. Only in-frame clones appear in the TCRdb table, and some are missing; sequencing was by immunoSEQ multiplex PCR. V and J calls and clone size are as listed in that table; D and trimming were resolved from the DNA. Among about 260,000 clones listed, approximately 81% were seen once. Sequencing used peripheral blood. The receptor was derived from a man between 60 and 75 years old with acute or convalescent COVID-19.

The CDR3 DNA sequence: TGTGCCAGCAGTTACGACAGGGGGCGCTTAAATGAGCAGTTCTTC. It is translated as CASSYDRGRLNEQFF. The chain joins TRBV6-5 to TRBJ2-1; 10 bases agree with TRBD1. The CDR3 is 15 residues long. Germline CDR1 and CDR2: MNHEY and SVGAGI. With V trimmed by 2 bases and J by 7 bases, 5 bases remained unmatched.